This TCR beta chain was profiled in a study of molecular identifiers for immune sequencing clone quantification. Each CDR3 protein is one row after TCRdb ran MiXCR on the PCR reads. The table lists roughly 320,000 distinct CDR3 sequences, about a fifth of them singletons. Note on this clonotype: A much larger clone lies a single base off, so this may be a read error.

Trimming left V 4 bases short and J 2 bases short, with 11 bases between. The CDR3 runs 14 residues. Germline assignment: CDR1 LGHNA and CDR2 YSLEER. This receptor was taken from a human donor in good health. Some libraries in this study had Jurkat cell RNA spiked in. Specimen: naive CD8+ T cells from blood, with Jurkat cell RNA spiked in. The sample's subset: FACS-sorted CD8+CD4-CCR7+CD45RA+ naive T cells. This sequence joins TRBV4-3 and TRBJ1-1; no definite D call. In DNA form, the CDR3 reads TGCGCCAGCAGCCGAGATACGGCTAACACTGAAGCTTTCTTT. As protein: CASSRDTANTEAFF.